This T cell receptor beta chain appears in the sequencing data of a study of cytomegalovirus exposure and HLA in healthy donors. Whole-study results and caveats: The study labeled roughly 160 TCR beta chains cytomegalovirus-associated. Within an earlier analysis, most TCR beta V segments proved productive either about 90% or about 30% of the time. In a later analysis, several top co-occurrence clusters appeared linked to parvovirus B19, influenza, CMV and Epstein-Barr virus.

The PCR used 60 Vbeta and 13 Jbeta primers. Clones were sequenced by immunoSEQ multiplex PCR, and TCRdb holds only the in-frame ones, with some missing. In the table there are tens of thousands of clones, about 70% of which are singletons. Concerning this clone: The antigen is unknown.

V gave up 6 bases and J gave up 3 bases; unmatched junction bases: 7. Germline loops: CDR1 SQVTM, CDR2 ANQGSEA. This CDR3 comprises 14 residues. The sequence derives from a male donor in good health and CMV-seropositive. Specimen: PBMCs. The chain has TRBV29-1 and TRBJ1-4; 7 bases line up with TRBD1. For the CDR3, the DNA is TGCAGCGTCGGAAACAGGGGCCCTAATGAAAAACTGTTTTTT. Translation gives CSVGNRGPNEKLFF.